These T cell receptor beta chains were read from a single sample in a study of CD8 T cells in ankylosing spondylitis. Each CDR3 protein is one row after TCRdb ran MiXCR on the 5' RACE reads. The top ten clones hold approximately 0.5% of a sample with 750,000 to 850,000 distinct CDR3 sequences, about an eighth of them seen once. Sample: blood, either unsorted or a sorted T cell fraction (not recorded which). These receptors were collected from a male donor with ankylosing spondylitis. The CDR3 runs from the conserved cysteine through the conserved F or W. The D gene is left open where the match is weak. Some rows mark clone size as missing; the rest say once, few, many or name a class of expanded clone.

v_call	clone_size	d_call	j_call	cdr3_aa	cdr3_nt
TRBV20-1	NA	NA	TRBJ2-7	CSAPSQMYEQYF	TGCAGTGCCCCATCACAGATGTACGAGCAGTACTTC
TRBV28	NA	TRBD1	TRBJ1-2	CASGYTGDGYTF	TGTGCCAGCGGATATACAGGGGATGGCTACACCTTC
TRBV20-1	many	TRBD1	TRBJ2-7	CSALDGQGAGEQYF	TGCAGTGCTCTCGACGGGCAGGGGGCTGGTGAGCAGTACTTC
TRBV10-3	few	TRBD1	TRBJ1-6	CAIGRDSYNSPLHF	TGTGCCATCGGTCGGGACAGCTATAATTCACCCCTCCACTTT
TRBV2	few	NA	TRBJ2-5	CASSQRQEIETQYF	TGTGCCAGCAGTCAGAGACAGGAAATAGAGACCCAGTACTTC
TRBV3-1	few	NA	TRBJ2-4	CASSLGPSQPQNIQYF	TGTGCCAGCAGCCTCGGCCCTAGCCAGCCCCAAAACATTCAGTACTTC
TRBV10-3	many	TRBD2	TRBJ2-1	CAIRGTSGSNEQFF	TGTGCCATCAGGGGGACTAGCGGGAGCAATGAGCAGTTCTTC
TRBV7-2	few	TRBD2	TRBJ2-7	CASSPGGLAGDYEQYF	TGTGCCAGCAGCCCTGGGGGACTAGCGGGAGACTACGAGCAGTACTTC
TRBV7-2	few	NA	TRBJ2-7	CASSFKGNEQYF	TGTGCCAGCAGCTTCAAAGGGAACGAGCAGTACTTC
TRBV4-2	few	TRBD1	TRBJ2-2	CASSQEINTGGGTGELFF	TGTGCCAGCAGCCAAGAGATAAATACAGGGGGCGGCACCGGGGAGCTGTTTTTT
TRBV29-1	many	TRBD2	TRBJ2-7	CSVSGGDLAGAYEQYF	TGCAGCGTCTCGGGGGGGGATTTAGCGGGAGCCTACGAGCAGTACTTC
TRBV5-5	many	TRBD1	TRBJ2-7	CASSYWTGLEQYF	TGTGCCAGCAGCTACTGGACAGGGTTGGAGCAGTACTTC
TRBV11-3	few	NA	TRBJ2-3	CASSLDVVSTDTQYF	TGTGCCAGCAGCTTGGACGTCGTCAGCACAGATACGCAGTATTTT
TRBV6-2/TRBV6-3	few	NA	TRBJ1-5	CASTGMEGNQPQHF	TGTGCCAGCACCGGGATGGAGGGCAATCAGCCCCAGCATTTT
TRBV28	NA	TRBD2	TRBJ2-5	CASSFSGSSETQYF	TGTGCCAGCAGTTTTAGCGGGAGTTCGGAGACCCAGTACTTC
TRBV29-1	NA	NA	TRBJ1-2	CSVVWVPLYGYTF	TGCAGCGTTGTCTGGGTTCCTCTCTATGGCTACACCTTC
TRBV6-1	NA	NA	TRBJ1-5	CASSEEAGYSNQPQHF	TGTGCCAGCAGTGAAGAGGCAGGTTATAGCAATCAGCCCCAGCATTTT
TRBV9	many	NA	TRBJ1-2	CASSATGSGYTF	TGTGCCAGCAGCGCCACAGGGAGTGGCTACACCTTC
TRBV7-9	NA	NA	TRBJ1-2	CASSFGLFYGYTF	TGTGCCAGCAGCTTTGGGCTTTTCTATGGCTACACCTTC
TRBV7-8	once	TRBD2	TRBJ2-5	CASSSMRGSRETQYF	TGTGCCAGCAGCTCAATGCGCGGGAGTAGGGAGACCCAGTACTTC
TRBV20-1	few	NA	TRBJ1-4	CSAIRDPGEKLFF	TGCAGTGCCATACGGGACCCTGGGGAAAAACTGTTTTTT
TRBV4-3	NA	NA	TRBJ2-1	CASSQGVGRAEQFF	TGCGCCAGCAGCCAAGGGGTAGGGCGGGCTGAGCAGTTCTTC
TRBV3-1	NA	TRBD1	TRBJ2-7	CASTRGQATYEQYF	TGTGCCAGCACCAGGGGACAGGCTACCTACGAGCAGTACTTC
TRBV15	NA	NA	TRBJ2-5	CATSRGVSEQETQYF	TGTGCCACCAGCAGAGGTGTCAGCGAACAAGAGACCCAGTACTTC
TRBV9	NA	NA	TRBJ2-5	CASSVGGGQAQETQYF	TGTGCCAGCAGCGTAGGAGGGGGGCAAGCTCAAGAGACCCAGTACTTC
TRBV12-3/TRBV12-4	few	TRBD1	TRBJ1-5	CASSQADRGNQPQHF	TGTGCCAGCAGTCAAGCGGACAGGGGGAATCAGCCCCAGCATTTT
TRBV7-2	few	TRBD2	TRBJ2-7	CASQRGGIGNEQYF	TGTGCCAGTCAGCGGGGAGGGATCGGCAACGAGCAGTACTTC
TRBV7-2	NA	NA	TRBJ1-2	CASRLGPHRDGYTF	TGTGCCAGCAGATTGGGACCGCACCGGGATGGCTACACCTTC
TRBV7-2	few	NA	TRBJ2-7	CATERSGTPREQYF	TGTGCCACCGAGCGCTCCGGGACCCCTCGAGAGCAGTACTTC
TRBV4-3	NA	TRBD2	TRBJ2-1	CASSLQTSGTYNEQFF	TGCGCCAGCAGCCTGCAGACTAGCGGGACTTACAATGAGCAGTTCTTC
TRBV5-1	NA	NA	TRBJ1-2	CASSLMSSNNYGYTF	TGCGCCAGCAGCTTGATGTCTTCCAACAACTATGGCTACACCTTC
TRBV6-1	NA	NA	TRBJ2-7	CATRNTDRYEQYF	TGTGCCACCAGAAACACGGACCGATACGAGCAGTACTTC
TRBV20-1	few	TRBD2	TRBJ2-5	CSASTSGGRDETQYF	TGCAGTGCTAGTACTAGCGGCGGGCGTGACGAGACCCAGTACTTC
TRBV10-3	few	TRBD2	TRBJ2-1	CAISSSGRFNEQFF	TGTGCCATCAGTTCTAGCGGGAGGTTCAATGAGCAGTTCTTC
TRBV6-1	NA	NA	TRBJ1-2	CASSHVGGEDGYTF	TGTGCCAGCAGCCACGTGGGGGGAGAGGATGGCTACACCTTC
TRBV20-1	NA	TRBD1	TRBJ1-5	CSASRGTGLNQPQHF	TGCAGTGCTAGTCGGGGGACAGGGTTAAATCAGCCCCAGCATTTT
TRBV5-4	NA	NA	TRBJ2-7	CASSPRSTGTYEQYF	TGTGCCAGCAGCCCCCGTTCGACAGGTACCTACGAGCAGTACTTC
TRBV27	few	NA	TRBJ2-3	CASSHFPRVGGTDTQYF	TGTGCCAGCAGTCACTTTCCCAGGGTGGGGGGCACAGATACGCAGTATTTT
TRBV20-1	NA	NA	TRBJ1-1	CSARDYFQGTLNTEAFF	TGCAGTGCTAGAGATTATTTCCAGGGAACATTGAACACTGAAGCTTTCTTT
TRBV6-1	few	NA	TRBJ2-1	CASSQRYGTPNNEQFF	TGTGCCAGCAGCCAGAGGTACGGGACACCCAACAATGAGCAGTTCTTC
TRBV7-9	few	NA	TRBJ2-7	CASSSRATSILMDF	TGTGCCAGCAGCTCTAGGGCAACTTCGATATTAATGGACTTC
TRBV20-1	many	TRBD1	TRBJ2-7	CSAAGTGGYEQYF	TGCAGCGCCGCCGGGACAGGGGGCTACGAGCAGTACTTC
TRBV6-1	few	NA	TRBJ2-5	CASSGFGGTGQETQYF	TGTGCCAGCAGTGGTTTCGGCGGTACGGGGCAAGAGACCCAGTACTTC
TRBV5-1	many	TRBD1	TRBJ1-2	CASSLGQVTLYPYGYTF	TGCGCCAGCAGCCTCGGACAGGTGACGTTATACCCCTATGGCTACACCTTC
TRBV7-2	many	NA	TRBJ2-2	CASSPKTGELFF	TGTGCCAGCAGCCCCAAAACCGGGGAGCTGTTTTTT
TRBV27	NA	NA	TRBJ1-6	CASRVQGNSPLHF	TGTGCCAGCAGGGTTCAAGGCAATTCACCCCTCCACTTT
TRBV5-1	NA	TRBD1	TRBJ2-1	CASSQGTGGFDEQFF	TGCGCCAGCAGCCAAGGGACAGGGGGCTTTGATGAGCAGTTCTTC
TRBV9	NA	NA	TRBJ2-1	CASSPAGVAYNEQFF	TGTGCCAGCAGCCCCGCAGGGGTCGCCTACAATGAGCAGTTCTTC
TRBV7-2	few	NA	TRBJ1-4	CASSPLGTSSEKLFF	TGTGCCAGCAGCCCCCTTGGGACAAGCTCCGAAAAACTGTTTTTT
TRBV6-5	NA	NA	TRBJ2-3	CASSYSSGPLSTDTQYF	TGTGCCAGCAGTTACTCGAGCGGACCCCTGAGCACAGATACGCAGTATTTT
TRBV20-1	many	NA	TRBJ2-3	CSAPRVDTQYF	TGCAGTGCCCCGAGAGTAGACACGCAGTATTTT
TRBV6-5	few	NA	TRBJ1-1	CASFRARAEAFF	TGTGCCAGCTTCCGGGCCCGGGCTGAAGCTTTCTTT
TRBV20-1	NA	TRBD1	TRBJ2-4	CSARNRGRKNIQYF	TGCAGTGCCCGGAACAGGGGACGGAAGAACATTCAGTACTTC
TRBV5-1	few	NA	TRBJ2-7	CASSLRSLSYEQYF	TGCGCCAGCAGCTTGCGAAGTCTCTCCTACGAGCAGTACTTC
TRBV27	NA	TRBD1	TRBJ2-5	CASSLLGQPETQYF	TGTGCCAGCAGTTTATTGGGACAGCCAGAGACCCAGTACTTC
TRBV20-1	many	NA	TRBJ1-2	CSAVQGGLTGYTF	TGCAGTGCTGTACAGGGTGGGTTGACTGGCTACACCTTC
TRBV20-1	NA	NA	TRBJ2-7	CSATTETYEQYF	TGCAGTGCAACGACAGAGACCTACGAGCAGTACTTC
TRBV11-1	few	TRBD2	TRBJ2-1	CASSLLGLAGGEHYNEQFF	TGTGCCAGCAGCCTTCTGGGACTAGCGGGGGGGGAACACTACAATGAGCAGTTCTTC